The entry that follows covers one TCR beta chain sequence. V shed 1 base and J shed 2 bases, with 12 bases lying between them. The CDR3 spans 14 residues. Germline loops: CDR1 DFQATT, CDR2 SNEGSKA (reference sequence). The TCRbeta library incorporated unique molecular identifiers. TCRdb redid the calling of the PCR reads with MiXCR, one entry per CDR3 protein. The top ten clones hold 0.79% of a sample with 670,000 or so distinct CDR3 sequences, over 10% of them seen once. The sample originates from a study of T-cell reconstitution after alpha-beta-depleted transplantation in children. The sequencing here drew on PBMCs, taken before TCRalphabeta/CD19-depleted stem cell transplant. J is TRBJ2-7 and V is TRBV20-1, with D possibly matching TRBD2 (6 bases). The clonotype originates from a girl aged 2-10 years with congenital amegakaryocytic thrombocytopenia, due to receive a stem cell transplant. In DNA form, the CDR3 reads TGCAGTGCTAGAGTGACTAGTGGTACCTACGAGCAGTACTTC. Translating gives CSARVTSGTYEQYF.